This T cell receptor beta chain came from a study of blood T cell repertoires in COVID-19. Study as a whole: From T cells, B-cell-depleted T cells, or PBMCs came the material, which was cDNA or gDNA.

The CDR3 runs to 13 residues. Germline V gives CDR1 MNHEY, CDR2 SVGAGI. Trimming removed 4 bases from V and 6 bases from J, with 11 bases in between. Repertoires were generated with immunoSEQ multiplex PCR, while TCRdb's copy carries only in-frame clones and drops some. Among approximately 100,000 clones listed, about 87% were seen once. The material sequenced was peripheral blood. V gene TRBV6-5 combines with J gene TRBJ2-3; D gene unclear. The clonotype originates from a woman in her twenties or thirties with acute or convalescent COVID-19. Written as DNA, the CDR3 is TGTGCCAGCAGTTCCACTCGATGGGATACGCAGTATTTT. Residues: CASSSTRWDTQYF.